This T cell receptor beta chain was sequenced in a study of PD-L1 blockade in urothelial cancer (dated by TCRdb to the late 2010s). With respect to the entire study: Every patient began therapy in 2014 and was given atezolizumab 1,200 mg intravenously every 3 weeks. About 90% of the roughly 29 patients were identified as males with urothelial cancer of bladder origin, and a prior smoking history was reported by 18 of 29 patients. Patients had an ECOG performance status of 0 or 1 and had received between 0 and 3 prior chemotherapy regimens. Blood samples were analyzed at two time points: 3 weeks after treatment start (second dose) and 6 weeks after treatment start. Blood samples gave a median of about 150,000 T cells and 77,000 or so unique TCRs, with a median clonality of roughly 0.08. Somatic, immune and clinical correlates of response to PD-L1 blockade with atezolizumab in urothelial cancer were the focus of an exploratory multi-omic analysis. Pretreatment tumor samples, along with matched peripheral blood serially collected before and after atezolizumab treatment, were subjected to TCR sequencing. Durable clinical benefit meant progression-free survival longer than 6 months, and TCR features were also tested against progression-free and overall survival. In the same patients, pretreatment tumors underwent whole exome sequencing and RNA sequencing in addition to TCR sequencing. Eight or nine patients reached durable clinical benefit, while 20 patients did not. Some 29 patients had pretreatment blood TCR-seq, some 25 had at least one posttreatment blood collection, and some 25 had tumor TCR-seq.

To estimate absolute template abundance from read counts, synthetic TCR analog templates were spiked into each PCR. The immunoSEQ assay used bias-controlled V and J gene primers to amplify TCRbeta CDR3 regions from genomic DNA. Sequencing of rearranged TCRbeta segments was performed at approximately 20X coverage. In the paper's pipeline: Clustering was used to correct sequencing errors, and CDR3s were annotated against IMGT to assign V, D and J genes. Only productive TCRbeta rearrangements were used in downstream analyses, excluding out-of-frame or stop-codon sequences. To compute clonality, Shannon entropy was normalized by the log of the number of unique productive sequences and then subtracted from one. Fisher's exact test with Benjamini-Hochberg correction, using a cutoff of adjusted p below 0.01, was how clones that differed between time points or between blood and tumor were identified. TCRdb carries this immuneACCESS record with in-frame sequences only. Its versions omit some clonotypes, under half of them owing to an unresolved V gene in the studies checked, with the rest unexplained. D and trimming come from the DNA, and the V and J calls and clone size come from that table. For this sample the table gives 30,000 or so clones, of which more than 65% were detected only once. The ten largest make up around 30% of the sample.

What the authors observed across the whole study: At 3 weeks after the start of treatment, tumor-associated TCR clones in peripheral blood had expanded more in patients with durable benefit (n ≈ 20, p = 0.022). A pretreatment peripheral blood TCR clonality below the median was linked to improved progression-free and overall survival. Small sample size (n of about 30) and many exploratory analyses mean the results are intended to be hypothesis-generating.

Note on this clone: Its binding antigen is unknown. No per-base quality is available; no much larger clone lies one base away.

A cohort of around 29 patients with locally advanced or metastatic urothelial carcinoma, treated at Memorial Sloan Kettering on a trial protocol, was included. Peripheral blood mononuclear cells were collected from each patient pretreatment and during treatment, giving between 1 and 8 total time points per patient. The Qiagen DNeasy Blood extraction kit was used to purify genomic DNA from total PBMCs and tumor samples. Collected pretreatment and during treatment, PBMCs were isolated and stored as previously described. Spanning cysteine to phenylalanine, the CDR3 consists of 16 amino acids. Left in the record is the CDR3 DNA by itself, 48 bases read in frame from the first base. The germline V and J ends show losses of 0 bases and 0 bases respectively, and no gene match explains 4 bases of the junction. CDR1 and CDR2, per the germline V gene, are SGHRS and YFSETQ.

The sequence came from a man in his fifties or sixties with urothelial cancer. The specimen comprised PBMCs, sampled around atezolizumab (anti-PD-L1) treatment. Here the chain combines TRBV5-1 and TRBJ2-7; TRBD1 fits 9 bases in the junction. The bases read TGCGCCAGCAGCTTGGGAGGGACAGGGCCCTCCTACGAGCAGTACTTC. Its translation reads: CASSLGGTGPSYEQYF.